Listed below are T cell receptor beta chains from one sample, sequenced in a study of T cells in localized non-small cell lung cancer. Clones were read by immunoSEQ multiplex PCR, and TCRdb kept only the in-frame ones, dropping some. The sample yields about 24,000 clones, more than 75% seen once. The starting material was peripheral blood, obtained before any cancer treatment. These receptors were taken from a male donor older than 55 with stage II squamous cell lung carcinoma. CDR3s include the opening cysteine and the closing phenylalanine or tryptophan. Fields, in order: clone size, D gene, V gene, CDR3 length, J gene, CDR3 DNA, CDR3 protein. D genes are given only for firm matches. Clone sizes are given selectively: once, few, many, or a class where the clone is expanded.

-	-	TRBV11-3	15	TRBJ2-7	TGTGCCAGCAGCTTAGTCGGGATAGTCTCCTACGAGCAGTACTTC	CASSLVGIVSYEQYF
-	TRBD1	TRBV19	17	TRBJ1-1	TGTGCCAGTAGTCTCCGGACAGGGACGAGCTTGAACACTGAAGCTTTCTTT	CASSLRTGTSLNTEAFF
few	TRBD1	TRBV6-5	14	TRBJ1-1	TGTGCCAGCATTTCGACAGGGACCCACACTGAAGCTTTCTTT	CASISTGTHTEAFF
once	-	TRBV5-1	19	TRBJ2-6	TGCGCCAGCAGCCGCAGGGAATCGGTTTCCCTCTCTGGGGCCAACGTCCTGACTTTC	CASSRRESVSLSGANVLTF
-	-	TRBV7-9	16	TRBJ2-5	TGTGCCAGCAGTCTGCTCCCCCGCAGGGTACAAGAGACCCAGTACTTC	CASSLLPRRVQETQYF
-	TRBD2	TRBV7-6	17	TRBJ2-1	TGTGCCAGCAGCTTAGGGCGAGCGGGAAGCTCCTACAATGAGCAGTTCTTC	CASSLGRAGSSYNEQFF
-	TRBD1	TRBV25-1	18	TRBJ2-6	TGTGCCAGCAGTACCGGACAGGGCTTAAGCTCTGGGGCCAACGTCCTGACTTTC	CASSTGQGLSSGANVLTF
-	-	TRBV7-9	15	TRBJ2-2	TGTGCCAGCAGCTTAGGGAACAGGGTGACCGGGGAGCTGTTTTTT	CASSLGNRVTGELFF
-	-	TRBV10-2	12	TRBJ1-2	TGCGCCAGCAGTGGTCCTAACTATGGCTACACCTTC	CASSGPNYGYTF
-	-	TRBV9	15	TRBJ1-1	TGTGCCAGCAGCGTAGGCTCAGGGTACGGAACTGAAGCTTTCTTT	CASSVGSGYGTEAFF
-	TRBD1	TRBV29-1	14	TRBJ1-1	TGCAGCGTTGCACACAGGGGGATGAACACTGAAGCTTTCTTT	CSVAHRGMNTEAFF
-	-	TRBV7-6	18	TRBJ2-7	TGTGCCAGCAGCTTAACCCCAGCTAGTGGGGTTAACTCCTACGAGCAGTACTTC	CASSLTPASGVNSYEQYF
-	-	TRBV28	17	TRBJ1-5	TGTGCCAGCAGTTTATCCCCTCAGGGTTATGGCAATCAGCCCCAGCATTTT	CASSLSPQGYGNQPQHF
-	-	TRBV7-6	16	TRBJ2-2	TGTGCCAGCAGCTTTGGTACAGCTCCGAACACCGGGGAGCTGTTTTTT	CASSFGTAPNTGELFF
once	TRBD2	TRBV7-9	14	TRBJ2-1	TGTGCCAGCAGCTTAAATCTAGCGGGAGGGGAGCAGTTCTTC	CASSLNLAGGEQFF
-	-	TRBV30	14	TRBJ1-4	TGTGCCTGGAGTGGGGGCGGTTCAAACGAAAAACTGTTTTTT	CAWSGGGSNEKLFF
-	TRBD1	TRBV29-1	14	TRBJ2-1	TGCAGCGTCCAACAGGGGAGCTCCTACAATGAGCAGTTCTTC	CSVQQGSSYNEQFF